This T cell receptor (beta chain) is from a study of cytomegalovirus exposure and HLA in healthy donors. PCR amplification relied on 60 Vbeta primers (plus 13 Jbeta primers). Measured with immunoSEQ multiplex PCR; TCRdb has only the in-frame clones, and not every one. The table shows 150,000 to 200,000 clones, with 70% to 80% occurring only once. Study results and limitations: Rare sequences made up most TCRs, while some public TCRs were found in many donors. Productive rates of about 87% or about 30% were seen for most TCR beta V segments in an earlier analysis.

Details on this clone: Its antigen is not known.

Trimming cost V 2 bases and J 1 base, with 5 bases left between them. Germline CDR1 and CDR2: SGHTA and FQGNSA. This CDR3 has 14 amino acids. These donors counted as nominally healthy when sampled, but unrecorded immune exposures were likely. The TCR sequence derives from a woman in her 30s in good health and CMV-seropositive. The chain employs TRBV7-2 and TRBJ2-2; D uncertain. The sequencing sample was made of PBMCs. The CDR3 reads CASSLTGNTGELFF. In DNA, the CDR3 is TGTGCCAGCAGCTTAACGGGGAACACCGGGGAGCTGTTTTTT.